This is a list of T cell receptor beta chains from one sample in a study of blood T cell repertoires in COVID-19. Sequencing was performed with immunoSEQ multiplex PCR; in TCRdb, only in-frame clones are kept and a portion is missing. The sample carries about 260,000 clones, around 80% recorded once. The sequenced material came from PBMCs or T cells enriched from blood (not recorded which). These receptors all come from a man aged 25 to 45 with acute COVID-19. Both conserved end residues are part of each CDR3.

j_call	v_call	cdr3_aa
TRBJ2-1	TRBV9	CASGQKSGRVYDEQFF
TRBJ1-2	TRBV6-2/TRBV6-3	CASSSGQTDYYGYTF
TRBJ2-1	TRBV6-5	CASSDSGSRHNEQFF
TRBJ2-3	TRBV6-4	CASSDGEGGTDTQYF
TRBJ2-1	TRBV5-8	CASSLERSSYNEQFF
TRBJ2-2	TRBV29-1	CSVLPKGVPGELFF
TRBJ1-1	TRBV7-6	CASSWGGSNTEAFF
TRBJ1-2	TRBV15	CATSTGTGSGYTF
TRBJ2-1	TRBV3-1/TRBV3-2	CASSLGLAGAEQFF
TRBJ1-2	TRBV11-2	CASSPSVGTGGYTF
TRBJ1-6	TRBV30	CACDPSRGSPLHF
TRBJ2-3	TRBV19	CASSYGLSTDTQYF
TRBJ2-1	TRBV13	CASSLGGGEQFF
TRBJ2-3	TRBV7-6	CASSPLAGGTDTQYF
TRBJ2-3	TRBV24-1	CAARLAGEEDTQYF
TRBJ1-6	TRBV23-1	CASSQCRRQQFNSPLHF
TRBJ2-2	TRBV15	CATSRDSDGDTGELFF
TRBJ2-3	TRBV6-2/TRBV6-3	CASSFGGRASRTDTQYF
TRBJ2-1	TRBV4-2	CASSQDRVHEQFF
TRBJ1-5	TRBV6-5	CASSPTGNQPQHF
TRBJ2-2	TRBV7-2	CASSPVRGRNTGELFF
TRBJ1-2	TRBV6-5	CASRRGQNYGYTF
TRBJ1-6	TRBV14	CASSPEIHSPLHF
TRBJ1-6	TRBV28	CASSSRLSSYNSPLHF
TRBJ2-3	TRBV4-2	CASSPKTGTDTQYF
TRBJ2-3	TRBV5-6	CASSLAGGSTDTQYF
TRBJ1-2	TRBV28	CATHQSRRDGYTF
TRBJ2-1	TRBV20-1	CSARVLGEQFF
TRBJ1-3	TRBV7-7	CASSPQSPGLVSGNTIYF
TRBJ1-1	TRBV7-9	CASRGGNTEAFF
TRBJ2-5	TRBV6-5	CASRRLPGETQYF
TRBJ1-5	TRBV27	CASSSIPGTGGNQPQHF
TRBJ1-6	TRBV27	CASSLQGLGSPLHF
TRBJ2-5	TRBV3-1/TRBV3-2	CASSLPLGTSLQETQYF
TRBJ2-3	TRBV6-6	CASSPNNPTSGRTDTQYF
TRBJ1-2	TRBV7-3	CASSPAFGQPSGYTF
TRBJ2-3	TRBV27	CASSTRQGSSQDTQYF
TRBJ2-3	TRBV9	CASSVVSGNGGSDTQYF
TRBJ2-3	TRBV19	CASSIPAGGVTDTQYF
TRBJ1-5	TRBV7-2	CASSNRGRNQPQHF
TRBJ2-2	TRBV9	CASSVVPGGTGELFF
TRBJ1-6	TRBV27	CASSFTYRGRNSPLHF
TRBJ2-1	TRBV7-8	CASSPFGTGVGEQFF
TRBJ1-2	TRBV6-4	CASSEDGREYYGYTF
TRBJ2-3	TRBV19	CASRSGIRTDTQYF
TRBJ2-1	TRBV10-3	CAINAVQGNEQFF
TRBJ2-5	TRBV10-2	CATGLAGAETQYF
TRBJ1-2	TRBV5-1	CASSSSGGSYGYTF
TRBJ1-4	TRBV5-4	CASSLSIREKLFF
TRBJ2-1	TRBV29-1	CSVAGTSYNEQFF
TRBJ1-1	TRBV7-9	CASTGHPNTEAFF
TRBJ2-1	TRBV9	CASSIQGGTEQFF
TRBJ1-5	TRBV6-5	CASKTDGGSNQPQHF
TRBJ1-3	TRBV18	CASSPEIRQVSGNTIYF
TRBJ2-2	TRBV3-1/TRBV3-2	CASSLPSRGPGELFF